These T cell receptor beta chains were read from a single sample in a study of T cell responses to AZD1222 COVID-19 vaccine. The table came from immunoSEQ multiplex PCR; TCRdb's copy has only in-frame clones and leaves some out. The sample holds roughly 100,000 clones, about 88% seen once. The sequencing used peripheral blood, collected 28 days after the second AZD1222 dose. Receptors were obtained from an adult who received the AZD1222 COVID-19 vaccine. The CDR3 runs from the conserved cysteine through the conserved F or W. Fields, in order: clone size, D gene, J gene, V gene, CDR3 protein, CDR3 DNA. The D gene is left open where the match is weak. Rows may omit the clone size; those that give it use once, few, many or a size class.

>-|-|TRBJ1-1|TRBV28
CASMVLGSEAFF
TGTGCCAGCATGGTTTTGGGATCTGAAGCTTTCTTT
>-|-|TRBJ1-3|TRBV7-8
CASSLGVTGNTIYF
TGTGCCAGCAGCTTGGGGGTGACTGGAAACACCATATATTTT
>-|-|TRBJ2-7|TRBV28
CASSPTTGPHYEQYF
TGTGCCAGCAGTCCGACGACAGGACCCCACTACGAGCAGTACTTC
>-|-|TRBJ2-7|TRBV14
CASSQDPPGILSYEQYF
TGTGCCAGCAGCCAAGATCCGCCAGGGATACTAAGCTACGAGCAGTACTTC
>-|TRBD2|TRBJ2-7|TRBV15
CATSRDLGLAAYEQYF
TGTGCCACCAGCAGAGACCTAGGACTAGCGGCCTACGAGCAGTACTTC
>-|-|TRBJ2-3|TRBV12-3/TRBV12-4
CASTPSRGLTQYF
TGTGCCAGCACCCCTTCGAGGGGCCTTACGCAGTATTTT
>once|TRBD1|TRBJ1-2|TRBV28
CASSFPQAGGGYTF
TGTGCCAGCAGTTTCCCACAGGCAGGGGGCGGCTACACCTTC
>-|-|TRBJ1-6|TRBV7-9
CASSFSGQIGNSPLHF
TGTGCCAGCAGCTTCTCTGGCCAGATAGGCAATTCACCCCTCCACTTT
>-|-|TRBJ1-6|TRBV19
CASSSAGGRLHF
TGTGCCAGTAGTTCTGCAGGTGGCCGCCTCCACTTT
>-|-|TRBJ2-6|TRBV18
CASSPRQADVSGANVLTF
TGTGCCAGCTCACCGCGACAGGCCGATGTCTCTGGGGCCAACGTCCTGACTTTC